The 2 T cell receptor beta chains below come from one sample, sequenced in a study of a mutant IDH1 vaccine in newly diagnosed glioma. Measured with immunoSEQ multiplex PCR; TCRdb has only the in-frame clones, and not every one. This table has about 68,000 clones, roughly 83% appearing once. Antigen specificity for these receptors is unknown. Time point defined: week 35, safety follow-up. Doses of 300 ug of mutant IDH1 20-mer peptide were given with topical imiquimod. Here the sequenced sample was PBMCs, taken from a glioma patient whose treatment included an IDH1 peptide vaccine. Every receptor here comes from a man aged 18 to 30 with glioma.

This chain connects TRBV11-1 to TRBJ2-7; the match to TRBD2 covers 7 bases. CDR1 is SGHAT, CDR2 FQDESV, per germline (reference sequence). The CDR3 spans 14 residues. Germline trimming cut 6 bases from V and 6 bases from J; bases unmatched to any gene: 11. The CDR3 protein is CASSPDRPGGEQYF. The CDR3 coding sequence is TGTGCCAGCAGTCCCGACCGCCCGGGGGGCGAGCAGTACTTC.

This chain uses TRBV6-5 with TRBJ2-7, with TRBD2 as a possible D gene (6 bases). V shed 2 bases and J shed 7 bases, with 15 bases lying between them. The germline V gene encodes CDR1 MNHEY and CDR2 SVGAGI. The CDR3 is 14 residues long. CDR3 bases: TGTGCCAGCAGTTACCTATTAGCGGCTGAGGAGCAGTACTTC. Its translation: CASSYLLAAEEQYF.